The 16 T cell receptor beta chains below all came from one sample that was sequenced in a study of cytomegalovirus exposure and HLA in healthy donors. Amplification used 60 Vbeta primers and 13 Jbeta primers. Clones were sequenced by immunoSEQ multiplex PCR, and TCRdb holds only the in-frame ones, with some missing. The table records under 100,000 clones, around three quarters of them present only once. Sample: PBMCs. These receptors came from a middle-aged man in good health and CMV-seronegative.

The chain links TRBV10-3 to TRBJ2-3; 10 bases map to TRBD2. The CDR3 covers 17 residues. Germline CDR1 reads ENHRY; CDR2 reads SYGVKD. With V trimmed by 6 bases and J by 4 bases, 13 bases remained unmatched. The CDR3 is CAIRPRSSGGTSDTQYF. The CDR3 DNA sequence: TGTGCCATCAGACCCAGATCTAGCGGGGGTACGTCAGATACGCAGTATTTT.

This rearrangement joins TRBV29-1 to TRBJ1-3; TRBD1 might be the D (5 bases). The CDR3 is made up of 13 amino acids. CDR1 and CDR2 (germline): SQVTM, ANQGSEA. V dropped 4 bases and J dropped 5 bases, with 12 bases sitting between them. The CDR3 sequence is CSVGGQGRNTIYF. CDR3 nucleotide sequence: TGCAGCGTTGGTGGGCAGGGCCGAAACACCATATATTTT.

The V and J genes are TRBV18 and TRBJ1-6; weak D call: TRBD1 (5 bases). V dropped 6 bases and J dropped 5 bases, with 29 bases sitting between them. This CDR3 contains 20 residues. Germline V gene data show CDR1 as KGHSH and CDR2 as LQKENI. The CDR3 DNA follows: TGTGCCAGCTCCCGACAGCAGATAGGTTTGGGATCCTTTGATAATTCACCCCTCCACTTT. Its translation: CASSRQQIGLGSFDNSPLHF.

The chain is built from TRBV7-9 and TRBJ2-1; D may be TRBD2 (6 bases). CDR1 is SEHNR, CDR2 FQNEAQ, per germline (reference sequence). Trimming shortened V by 5 bases and J by 7 bases, and 15 bases separated the two germline ends. The length of the CDR3 is 14 residues. CDR3 protein: CASSHRDSYNEQFF. DNA for the CDR3: TGTGCCAGCAGCCACCGGGACTCATATAATGAGCAGTTCTTC.

The gene calls are TRBV5-1 and TRBJ2-1, with a possible D match to TRBD1 (6 bases). The CDR3 length is 15 residues. Trimming left V 1 base short and J 5 bases short, with 13 bases between. Germline loops: CDR1 SGHRS, CDR2 YFSETQ. The CDR3, as DNA: TGCGCCAGCAGCTTGCAACAGGGTTCAGACAATGAGCAGTTCTTC. Translation gives CASSLQQGSDNEQFF.

This chain links TRBV15 with TRBJ2-5; 12 nucleotides line up with TRBD2. Trimming removed 8 bases from V and 13 bases from J; junction bases left unmatched: 14. Per germline, CDR1 LNHNV and CDR2 YYDKDF (reference sequence). The CDR3 extends over 14 amino acids. CDR3 DNA: TGTGCCACCGATATTGATACAAGGACTAGCGGGGCGTACTTC. Translating gives CATDIDTRTSGAYF.

V is TRBV27 and J is TRBJ1-2, with 11 bases identical to TRBD1. The CDR3 contains 15 residues. The V and J ends lost 3 bases and 4 bases, in that order; junction bases with no gene match: 4. Germline CDR1 reads MNHEY; CDR2 reads SMNVEV (reference sequence). CDR3 in DNA: TGTGCCAGCAGTTTGGGGGGGACAGGGGGCTATGGCTACACCTTC. Translated, it gives CASSLGGTGGYGYTF.

The chain employs TRBV6-1 and TRBJ1-1; D perhaps matches TRBD1 (6 bases). Germline-derived CDR1 and CDR2 are MNHNS and SASEGT. CDR3 length: 15 residues. The germline V and J ends were trimmed by 6 bases and 7 bases, with 21 bases remaining between them. The CDR3 spells CASSSPDRLRNEAFF. Here the CDR3 DNA reads TGTGCCAGCAGCAGCCCAGACAGGTTGAGAAATGAAGCTTTCTTT.

The V gene is TRBV28, the J gene TRBJ2-2, with TRBD1 matching 8 bases. V trimming: 7 bases; J trimming: 7 bases; junction bases outside the gene matches: 14. CDR1 MDHEN and CDR2 SYDVKM come from the germline V gene. This CDR3 has 16 amino acids. The CDR3 spells CASTSRQGAIGGELFF. CDR3 in DNA: TGTGCCAGCACCAGTCGTCAGGGGGCAATAGGCGGGGAGCTGTTTTTT.

The chain carries TRBV5-1 and TRBJ2-7, with TRBD1 matching over 8 bases. After removal of 5 bases from V and 7 bases from J, the junction contained 17 bases not matched to a gene. This CDR3 comprises 16 residues. Germline V CDR1 and CDR2: SGHRS, YFSETQ. The CDR3 loop reads CASSSSRTGPLGEQYF. DNA of the CDR3: TGCGCCAGCAGTTCCTCCCGGACAGGGCCCTTGGGTGAGCAGTACTTC.

This clone was counted a single time. V gene TRBV27 combines with J gene TRBJ2-7, with TRBD1 as a possible D gene (6 bases). Trimming stripped 6 bases from V and 7 bases from J, with 16 bases between. This CDR3 is built from 13 residues. CDR1 is MNHEY and CDR2 is SMNVEV in the germline V gene (reference sequence). The CDR3 DNA is TGTGCCAGCAGCCGCGGAACAGGGCTTGAGCAGTACTTC. This sequence encodes CASSRGTGLEQYF.

The CDR3 here is CASSPGGAQETQYF. CDR3 nucleotides: TGTGCCAGCTCACCAGGAGGGGCGCAAGAGACCCAGTACTTC. This chain joins TRBV18 and TRBJ2-5, with a possible D match to TRBD2 (6 bases). CDR1 and CDR2 (germline): KGHSH, LQKENI. Trimming stripped 2 bases from V and 2 bases from J, with 9 bases between. CDR3 length equals 14 residues.

This clone was detected only once. The chain recombines TRBV7-9 with TRBJ2-2, with 7 bases that match TRBD1. Germline CDR1 and CDR2: SEHNR and FQNEAQ (reference sequence). The CDR3 runs to 17 residues. The trim removed 8 bases at V and 4 bases at J, leaving 16 bases unmatched. The CDR3 spells CASLGTDNSPGTGELFF. Written as DNA, the CDR3 is TGTGCCAGCCTAGGGACAGATAATAGTCCAGGCACCGGGGAGCTGTTTTTT.

This clone was seen a few times. CDR3 bases: TGCGCCAGCAGCCAAGATAGGGCAGGGGAACGCTCACCCCTCCACTTT. It codes for CASSQDRAGERSPLHF. This rearrangement joins TRBV4-3 to TRBJ1-6; a weak D match, TRBD1 (6 bases). Germline CDR1 reads LGHNA; CDR2 reads YSLEER. Trimming removed 0 bases at V and 10 bases at J, with 16 bases between. This CDR3 region has 16 residues.

This rearrangement joins TRBV5-6 to TRBJ2-1, with 7 bases matching TRBD1. The germline V gene has CDR1 SGHDT and CDR2 YYEEEE. Losses at the gene ends were 4 bases for V and 2 bases for J; bases not matched to a gene: 6. CDR3 length equals 15 residues. CDR3 bases: TGTGCCAGCAGCAAGATGACAGGGCCCTACAATGAGCAGTTCTTC. It codes for CASSKMTGPYNEQFF. Full variable domain (missing parts from reference TRBV5-6 and TRBJ2-1): DAGVTQSPTHLIKTRGQQVTLRCSPKSGHDTVSWYQQALGQGPQFIFQYYEEEERQRGNFPDRFSGHQFPNYSSELNVNALLLGDSALYLCASSKMTGPYNEQFFGPGTRLTVL.

With regard to this clone: At one of its ends the junction is not consistent with the germline gene, which may arise from a read error. The V and J genes are TRBV14 and TRBJ1-1; no clear D gene. The CDR3 is 13 amino acids. Germline V gene sequence: CDR1 SGHDN, CDR2 FVKESK. This chain's CDR3 is CASSQEGLLDRAW. Written as DNA, the CDR3 is TGTGCCAGCAGCCAAGAAGGACTCCTAGACCGGGCGTGG.